This T cell receptor beta chain was captured in a study of blood T cells in healthy people across ages. Across the whole study: About one barcoded TCR beta cDNA was captured per two T cells. Study results and limitations: Roughly linear declines in TCR beta diversity per million T cells occurred with age. Changes in expanded clonotypes were possibly confounded, as the CMV status of donors was unknown. Since the PBMCs were unsorted, naive and antigen-experienced cells could not be conclusively compared.

V was trimmed by 4 bases and J by 3 bases, leaving 11 bases between them. Germline V gene data show CDR1 as SGDLS and CDR2 as YYNGEE. This CDR3 has 14 residues. Primed by a sample-barcoded 5' primer and a J-beta primer mix, a second PCR proceeded for roughly 7 to 12 cycles. One entry per CDR3 protein, called by TCRdb with MiXCR from the 5' RACE reads. Of over 1,300,000 distinct CDR3 sequences listed, 59% are singletons. Only a few counts were recorded for this clonotype. Its antigen remains unknown. The sequence derives from a man younger than 35 in good health. The gene calls are TRBV9 and TRBJ2-1; maybe TRBD2 (5 bases). The sequencing input was blood. CDR3 in DNA: TGTGCCAGCAGCCCCATCCGGGACTACAATGAGCAGTTCTTC. Amino acid sequence: CASSPIRDYNEQFF.